The next 18 T cell receptor beta chains were all read from a single sample in a study of blood T cell repertoires in COVID-19. TCRdb's table, derived via immunoSEQ multiplex PCR, lists solely in-frame clones and lacks some. The sample shows 200,000 to 300,000 clones, over 75% of them seen only once. Sequenced sample: PBMCs or T cells enriched from blood (not recorded which). These receptors all stem from a woman between 45 and 60 years old with acute COVID-19.

This clone was observed a single time. The V gene is TRBV5-1, the J gene TRBJ2-3; TRBD1 matches 10 bases. The trim removed 3 bases at V and 5 bases at J, leaving 9 bases unmatched. This CDR3 spans 16 amino acids. Germline V lookup: CDR1 SGHRS, CDR2 YFSETQ. The DNA for the CDR3 is TGCGCCAGCAGCTCGTCAGCGGGACAGGGGAGAGATACGCAGTATTTT. Its protein is CASSSSAGQGRDTQYF.

The genes are TRBV29-1 and TRBJ1-2; D ambiguous. This CDR3 comprises 9 residues. V lost 4 bases and J lost 12, with 9 bases in between. CDR1 is SQVTM and CDR2 is ANQGSEA in the germline V gene. This CDR3 is CSVGAEHTF. In DNA form, the CDR3 reads TGCAGCGTTGGGGCAGAACACACCTTC.

This rearrangement joins TRBV5-1 to TRBJ2-1; 7 bases line up with TRBD1. CDR3 length equals 15 residues. CDR1 is SGHRS, CDR2 YFSETQ, per germline. V was pared by 0 bases and J by 7 bases, with 7 bases of the junction left unmatched. The CDR3 sequence is CASSLGAGGENEQFF. CDR3 in DNA: TGCGCCAGCAGCTTGGGTGCAGGGGGTGAGAATGAGCAGTTCTTC.

The chain employs TRBV4-1 and TRBJ2-1, with a weak D call TRBD1 (6 bases). Germline assignment: CDR1 MGHRA and CDR2 YSYEKL. V dropped 6 bases and J dropped 4 bases, with 16 bases sitting between them. This CDR3 spans 15 amino acids. CDR3 in amino acids: CASRSPGGQYNEQFF. CDR3 bases: TGCGCCAGCAGATCTCCTGGCGGACAGTACAATGAGCAGTTCTTC.

This clone has only a few counts. The chain recombines TRBV12-3 or TRBV12-4 with TRBJ2-7; D is perhaps TRBD2 (5 bases). The CDR3 length is 13 residues. Trimming shortened V by 6 bases and J by 3 bases, and 12 bases separated the two germline ends. Here the CDR3 reads CASRPGLGYEQYF. CDR3 nucleotide sequence: TGTGCCAGCAGACCCGGACTGGGCTACGAGCAGTACTTC.

This clone has more than one count but fewer than ten. The rearrangement uses TRBV30 and TRBJ1-2; D unresolved. Trimming left V 0 bases short and J 7 bases short, with 15 bases between. The CDR3 sequence is 14 residues long. Germline assignment: CDR1 GTSNPN and CDR2 SVGIG (reference sequence). CDR3 sequence reads: CAWSVDRGIFGYTF. CDR3 DNA sequence: TGTGCCTGGAGTGTAGATCGGGGAATATTTGGCTACACCTTC.

This clone was observed a few times. The CDR3 is CAWSVGTDRGYTF. CDR3 sequence (DNA): TGTGCCTGGAGTGTAGGGACAGACCGGGGCTACACCTTC. The chain links TRBV30 to TRBJ1-2, with 7 bases matching TRBD1. The germline V gene encodes CDR1 GTSNPN and CDR2 SVGIG (reference sequence). This CDR3 contains 13 residues. J lost 8 bases, V lost 0 bases, and 6 bases had no gene match.

The chain couples TRBV19 to TRBJ2-3; D might be TRBD2 (6 bases). In germline, CDR1 is LNHDA, CDR2 SQIVND (reference sequence). V was shortened by 4 bases and J by 4 bases, with 15 bases between the two germline ends. This CDR3 is 15 amino acids long. DNA for the CDR3: TGTGCCAGTAGTACCAGGGACTTTGGGGCAGATACGCAGTATTTT. It translates to CASSTRDFGADTQYF.

This chain connects TRBV30 to TRBJ2-7; 7 positions match TRBD1. CDR1 and CDR2 (germline): GTSNPN, SVGIG (reference sequence). V was clipped by 5 bases and J by 4 bases; unmatched bases: 2. This CDR3 contains 11 residues. CDR3 nucleotides: TGTGCCTGGTTCAGGGGGTACGAGCAGTACTTC. Residues: CAWFRGYEQYF.

The rearrangement uses TRBV18 and TRBJ1-1; TRBD1 might be the D (5 bases). V lost 4 bases to trimming and J lost 6 bases, with 12 bases between them. This CDR3 comprises 13 residues. Looked up from germline, CDR1 is KGHSH and CDR2 is LQKENI. For the CDR3, the DNA is TGTGCCAGCTCACTTCAGGGAAACTCTGAAGCTTTCTTT. Translated, it gives CASSLQGNSEAFF. The full variable domain, its missing parts supplied by reference TRBV18 and TRBJ1-1, is NAGVMQNPRHLVRRRGQEARLRCSPMKGHSHVYWYRQLPEEGLKFMVYLQKENIIDESGMPKERFSAEFPKEGPSILRIQQVVRGDSAAYFCASSLQGNSEAFFGQGTRLTVV.

The rearrangement joins TRBV2 to TRBJ2-7; TRBD2 matches at 7 bases. The CDR3 contains 15 residues. From germline, CDR1 is SNHLY and CDR2 FYNNEI. V shed 1 base, J shed 5 bases, and the junction held 8 bases outside the gene matches. The CDR3 sequence is CASSEEGTSENEQYF. DNA of the CDR3: TGTGCCAGCAGTGAAGAAGGTACTAGCGAGAACGAGCAGTACTTC.

This chain joins TRBV7-9 and TRBJ1-1, with a weak D call TRBD1 (5 bases). The CDR3 sequence is 15 residues long. The ends were cut back, 5 bases at V and 1 base at J, with 14 bases in the middle. Germline V gives CDR1 SEHNR, CDR2 FQNEAQ (reference sequence). CDR3: CASSPLPQGNTEAFF. The CDR3 DNA follows: TGTGCCAGCAGCCCCCTCCCGCAGGGGAACACTGAAGCTTTCTTT.

This clone was picked up a small number of times. The rearrangement uses TRBV10-2 and TRBJ1-1; the match to TRBD1 covers 7 bases. The trim removed 3 bases at V and 4 bases at J, leaving 2 bases unmatched. The CDR3 covers 13 residues. Germline assignment: CDR1 WSHSY and CDR2 SAAADI. The CDR3 sequence: CASSDRGITEAFF. CDR3 DNA: TGCGCCAGCAGTGACAGGGGGATCACTGAAGCTTTCTTT.

This sequence joins TRBV7-9 and TRBJ2-7, with D tentatively TRBD2 (6 bases). V was shortened by 3 bases and J by 7 bases, with 13 bases between the two germline ends. Per the germline V gene, CDR1 is SEHNR and CDR2 is FQNEAQ (reference sequence). The CDR3 is 13 amino acids. The CDR3 protein is CASSFPGLEEQYF. The CDR3 bases are TGTGCCAGCAGCTTTCCGGGACTGGAGGAGCAGTACTTC.

CDR3 coding DNA: TGTGCCAGCAGCCCTAGGAGTAGTCCTCAGGAGACCCAGTACTTC. Translation gives CASSPRSSPQETQYF. V usage is TRBV7-2 and J usage is TRBJ2-5; D is unclear. CDR3 size: 15 residues. The germline V and J ends were trimmed by 5 bases and 5 bases, with 18 bases remaining between them. The V gene's germline CDR1 is SGHTA and CDR2 FQGNSA.

This clone came up once. V gene TRBV5-4 combines with J gene TRBJ1-2, with a weak D call TRBD1 (5 bases). The CDR3 has 13 residues. V lost 0 bases and J lost 8, with 11 bases in between. CDR1 SGHNT and CDR2 YYREEE come from the germline V gene (reference sequence). CDR3 bases: TGTGCCAGCAGCTTGGCCGGAGGGGTAGGCTACACCTTC. Translating gives CASSLAGGVGYTF.

The sample holds a few counts of this clone. The chain recombines TRBV21-1 with TRBJ1-6. TRBV21-1 is a recognized pseudogene. This CDR3 is built from 15 residues. The CDR3 bases are TGTGCCAGCGGGACTCCGGACGCCTATAATTCACCCCTCCACTTT. This sequence encodes CASGTPDAYNSPLHF.

The rearrangement uses TRBV30 and TRBJ1-5; possible D gene TRBD1, 6 bases. This CDR3 spans 15 amino acids. V was clipped by 2 bases and J by 6 bases, with 17 bases between them. Germline V gives CDR1 GTSNPN, CDR2 SVGIG (reference sequence). The CDR3 loop reads CAWSIQGLASQPQHF. In nucleotides, the CDR3 is TGTGCCTGGAGTATCCAGGGGCTTGCGAGTCAGCCCCAGCATTTT.